Below, one T cell receptor beta chain is given with its context. This clonotype was recorded many times. Its binding antigen is unknown. No much larger clone is present one base from it, and per-base qualities are unavailable. The TCR beta CDR3 regions were amplified from RNA transcripts. The first round of RT-PCR for the TCR CDR3 was performed with the HTBI primer set and the Qiagen OneStep RT-PCR kit. A second multiplex PCR round built the libraries, followed by size selection and purification. Sequencing of the libraries was done on an Illumina HiSeq2000 using paired-end 100 bp reads. The original pipeline was this. SOAPnuke was used to process the raw data, with reads discarded if the reads contained adapters or uncalled bases, had a mean Phred below 15, or lacked an exact constant-primer or identifier match. COPE v1.2.5 was used to merge high-quality paired reads, and clonotypes were defined as unique nucleotide sequences. MiTCR v1.1 was used to align the clonotypes against IMGT TRBV, TRBD and TRBJ reference segments. The analysis included only V-J combinations with a frequency above 0.0001, which together covered 99% to 99.2% of the repertoires. A TCS score was defined as the ratio of F50 (clonal expansion) to E x V (chaos), with BLOSUM62-based TCRdist applied between CDR3 peptides within each V-J. Welch's t-statistics and random forest reduced around 510 V-J features to roughly 13, which were used in a naive Bayes classifier (R e1071). TCRdb ran its own pipeline on the public reads, namely fastp trimming at Q25 and MiXCR clone calling, and kept in-frame beta chains. Each entry merges the rows of one CDR3 protein and shows their most common DNA and genes. Clone size and V and J calls follow TCRdb, not the original study. Recorded for this sample are about 380,000 distinct CDR3 sequences; 18% of them occurred a single time. Clones ranked in the top ten supply about 38% of the sample.

In the ophthalmopathy patients, disease was moderately to severely active, with a Clinical Activity Score of 3 or more, a NOSPECS grade of 4 or more, and a duration of less than 3 months. Exclusion was applied to patients with uncontrolled infections, other autoimmune diseases, pregnancy or lactation. Clinical symptoms, serum thyroxine and TRAb, thyroid ultrasound, and orbital computed tomography formed the basis for the diagnoses. PBMCs were separated from under 11 ml of fresh peripheral blood using Ficoll-Paque density gradient centrifugation. Trizol reagent was used to extract total RNA, and RNA quality was then checked on an Agilent 2100 Bioanalyzer. These data belong to a study of T cells in Graves' hyperthyroidism and ophthalmopathy (dated by TCRdb to the late 2010s). Study-wide context: Peripheral blood was collected at initial diagnosis, before any treatment. In about 6 Graves' hyperthyroidism patients, the study also compared T-cell repertoires from thyroid tissue with T-cell repertoires from blood. The 100 discovery patients were divided at random into training and test sets in a 7:3 ratio. Prospective prediction of ophthalmopathy was tested in an independent validation cohort of some 19 hyperthyroidism patients and some 17 patients who later progressed to ophthalmopathy. TCR Vbeta CDR3 sequencing of some 140 peripheral blood samples (about 45 ophthalmopathy, 75 to 80 hyperthyroidism and around 17 progressor patients) is reported in the paper. After blood sampling, hyperthyroidism patients were treated with methimazole at a starting dose of 30 mg daily, and ophthalmopathy patients were treated with high-dose intravenous methylprednisolone. TCR V-J signatures able to tell the groups apart were searched for in a discovery cohort of some 97 patients, of whom more than 40 had Graves' ophthalmopathy and about 60 had stable Graves' hyperthyroidism. Study-wide findings and limitations: A model built on a 13 V-J signature distinguished ophthalmopathy from stable hyperthyroidism, reaching 85% to 90% sensitivity and around 81% specificity in cross-validation and 80%/75% in testing. In validation, the model predicted progression to ophthalmopathy with 55% to 71% sensitivity and less than 80% specificity, a median of about six months before onset. Sample size was not statistically predetermined, and investigators were not blinded to group allocation. Blood samples also contained most of the expanded thyroid clonotypes (frequency above 0.001), which suggests that blood repertoires may reflect thyroid immune responses.

From the cysteine up to the phenylalanine, the CDR3 has a length of 11 residues. Only the CDR3 region is kept as DNA, spanning 33 bases read in frame from base 1. Reading the germline V gene gives CDR1 MNHEY and CDR2 SVGEGT. V is cut by 8 bases and J by 7 bases, and the space between the germline ends is 11 bases. Sequencing was carried out using blood. The sequence links TRBV6-2 or TRBV6-3 to TRBJ2-5; the D gene is perhaps TRBD2, from 6 matching bases. This receptor was obtained from a young man with Graves' ophthalmopathy. The CDR3 reads CASGGMRTQYF. The nucleotides read TGTGCCAGCGGGGGGATGCGGACCCAGTACTTC.